A single sample gave rise to the 31 T cell receptor beta chains below, sequenced in a study of T cell responses to AZD1222 COVID-19 vaccine. Repertoires were generated with immunoSEQ multiplex PCR, while TCRdb's copy carries only in-frame clones and drops some. This table has about 160,000 clones, about 90% appearing once. Here the sequenced sample was peripheral blood, taken on day 0 of MenACWY control vaccination. These receptors were obtained from an adult in good health.

The CDR3 region has the DNA TGTGCCACCAAGACTAGCGGGATCGGGGAGCTGTTTTTT. This gives the protein CATKTSGIGELFF. This chain links TRBV24-1 with TRBJ2-2; 11 nucleotides match TRBD2. The CDR3 runs to 13 residues. CDR1 and CDR2 from the germline V gene are KGHDR and SFDVKD. The ends lost 8 bases at V and 7 bases at J; junction bases unmatched: 2.

V is TRBV4-2 and J is TRBJ2-7, with 10 bases aligning to TRBD1. This CDR3 is built from 14 residues. Trimming took 1 base from V and 5 from J; bases not matched to a gene: 2. Germline CDR1 and CDR2: LGHNA and YNFKEQ. CDR3 DNA sequence: TGTGCCAGCAGCCAAGCCGGGACAGGGGACGAGCAGTACTTC. Protein: CASSQAGTGDEQYF.

The chain uses TRBV11-2 and TRBJ2-7, with 9 bases identical to TRBD2. Germline-derived CDR1 and CDR2 are SGHAT and FQNNGV. J lost 6 bases, V lost 5 bases, and 8 bases had no gene match. The CDR3 length is 14 residues. The chain's CDR3 is CASSPSGRSSEQYF. The DNA of the CDR3 is TGTGCCAGCAGCCCCAGCGGGAGGAGTTCCGAGCAGTACTTC.

This chain links TRBV9 with TRBJ2-2; 10 bases align to TRBD2. The germline V gene encodes CDR1 SGDLS and CDR2 YYNGEE. J was trimmed by 5 bases and V by 4 bases; bases with no gene match: 11. This CDR3 has 17 amino acids. The CDR3 loop reads CASSHLDGTSATGELFF. Here the CDR3 DNA reads TGTGCCAGCAGCCATCTAGACGGGACTAGCGCTACCGGGGAGCTGTTTTTT.

This clone was seen just once. The sample contains more than one DNA sequence encoding this CDR3. This chain uses TRBV9 with TRBJ1-5; D perhaps matches TRBD1 (6 bases). The germline V gene has CDR1 SGDLS and CDR2 YYNGEE. Trimming stripped 0 bases from V and 2 bases from J, with 6 bases between. This CDR3 region has 14 residues. Here the CDR3 reads CASSVGQGNQPQHF. The CDR3 region has the DNA TGTGCCAGCAGCGTAGGACAGGGCAATCAGCCCCAGCATTTT.

The rearrangement uses TRBV27 and TRBJ2-1; TRBD2 is a possible D gene (5 bases). CDR1 and CDR2 from the germline V gene are MNHEY and SMNVEV (reference sequence). Trimming removed 5 bases at V and 3 bases at J, with 17 bases between. The CDR3 runs to 16 residues. In nucleotides, the CDR3 is TGTGCCAGCAGTCCCGGACTGGTCTCGGTCTACAATGAGCAGTTCTTC. This encodes CASSPGLVSVYNEQFF.

The chain links TRBV7-9 to TRBJ1-2, with unresolved D. CDR3 length: 12 residues. CDR1 is SEHNR, CDR2 FQNEAQ, per germline (reference sequence). Trimming took off 7 bases at V and 4 bases at J, with 10 bases between the two ends. The CDR3 DNA is TGTGCCAGCATCCCCGTCGTCTATGGCTACACCTTC. Translated: CASIPVVYGYTF.

J is TRBJ2-2 and V is TRBV27, with 9 bases identical to TRBD1. CDR1 MNHEY and CDR2 SMNVEV come from the germline V gene (reference sequence). Unmatched junction bases numbered 3, after V lost 6 bases and J lost 1 base. The CDR3 runs to 15 residues. DNA of the CDR3: TGTGCCAGCAGCCCGGACAGGGGGAACACCGGGGAGCTGTTTTTT. Its translation is CASSPDRGNTGELFF.

The chain has TRBV24-1 and TRBJ2-3; D possibly corresponds to TRBD2 (7 bases). The CDR3 runs to 15 residues. Germline V CDR1 and CDR2: KGHDR, SFDVKD. The V end lost 2 bases, the J end lost 4 bases, and 12 bases lay between the germline ends. The CDR3 is CATSDYREGADTQYF. DNA of the CDR3: TGTGCCACCAGTGATTACAGGGAGGGGGCAGATACGCAGTATTTT.

The J gene is TRBJ1-1, the V gene TRBV9; tentatively, D is TRBD1 (5 bases). CDR3 length equals 16 residues. The germline V and J ends were trimmed by 0 bases and 0 bases, with 12 bases remaining between them. Germline CDR1 is SGDLS and CDR2 is YYNGEE. CDR3 sequence reads: CASSVVGGGVNTEAFF. The DNA for the CDR3 is TGTGCCAGCAGCGTAGTCGGGGGAGGTGTGAACACTGAAGCTTTCTTT.

On this clone: An end of the junction does not agree with germline; a read error may underlie this. This sequence joins TRBV27 and TRBJ2-7, with 9 bases aligning to TRBD1. The CDR3 has 16 amino acids. In germline, CDR1 is MNHEY, CDR2 SMNVEV (reference sequence). This chain's CDR3 is CASSLSRTGVSLEQYF. In DNA, the CDR3 is TGTGCCAGCAGTCTATCTAGGACAGGGGTCTCCCTCGAGCAGTACTTC.

The CDR3 bases are TGTGCCAGCACCCCTTTGTTGGACACCCCCTACGAGCAGTACTTC. Its translation is CASTPLLDTPYEQYF. The genes are TRBV28 and TRBJ2-7; a weak D match, TRBD1 (5 bases). CDR3 length equals 15 residues. V gave up 7 bases and J gave up 2 bases, with 18 bases separating them. From germline, CDR1 is MDHEN and CDR2 SYDVKM.

The rearrangement joins TRBV24-1 to TRBJ2-6; unclear D gene. The CDR3 has 12 amino acids. The germline V gene encodes CDR1 KGHDR and CDR2 SFDVKD. Between the trimmed V and J ends, which lost 5 bases and 3 bases, there was a span of 1 base. The CDR3 coding sequence is TGTGCCACCAGTGGTGGGGCCAACGTCCTGACTTTC. Its translation: CATSGGANVLTF.

The chain joins TRBV11-1 to TRBJ1-1; TRBD1 aligns across 9 bases. The CDR3 sequence is 16 residues long. Unmatched junction bases numbered 10, after V lost 5 bases and J lost 3 bases. CDR1 is SGHAT and CDR2 is FQDESV in the germline V gene (reference sequence). The CDR3 DNA sequence: TGTGCCAGCAGCCCAACACAGGGGGCGCCGGACACTGAAGCTTTCTTT. It is translated as CASSPTQGAPDTEAFF.

The V and J genes are TRBV28 and TRBJ2-7; D call uncertain. In germline, CDR1 is MDHEN, CDR2 SYDVKM. The CDR3 extends over 13 amino acids. V gave up 4 bases and J gave up 2 bases, with 9 bases separating them. For the CDR3, the DNA is TGTGCCAGCAGTTCCCCGGCCCCCTACGAGCAGTACTTC. The encoded protein is CASSSPAPYEQYF.

In this sample, this clone turned up a few times. The chain couples TRBV11-2 to TRBJ1-2; D possibly corresponds to TRBD1 (5 bases). Germline CDR1 is SGHAT and CDR2 is FQNNGV. The CDR3 runs to 15 residues. Trimming removed 5 bases at V and 3 bases at J, with 16 bases between. The DNA of the CDR3 is TGTGCCAGCAGCCAGGGAGATGAGGGAGACTATGGCTACACCTTC. Translation: CASSQGDEGDYGYTF.

Only a few counts were recorded for this clone. V gene TRBV7-2 combines with J gene TRBJ2-1; D might be TRBD1 (6 bases). Trimming left V 1 base short and J 7 bases short, with 17 bases between. Germline V gene data show CDR1 as SGHTA and CDR2 as FQGNSA. The CDR3 totals 16 residues. CDR3 loop: CASSLDSGVRINEQFF. The CDR3 region has the DNA TGTGCCAGCAGCTTAGACTCAGGGGTACGGATTAATGAGCAGTTCTTC.

This rearrangement joins TRBV11-2 to TRBJ1-1, with 7 positions matching TRBD1. The germline V gene encodes CDR1 SGHAT and CDR2 FQNNGV. V was pared by 5 bases and J by 0 bases, with 3 bases of the junction left unmatched. CDR3 length: 14 amino acids. Here the CDR3 reads CASSETGMNTEAFF. CDR3 DNA sequence: TGTGCCAGCAGCGAGACAGGGATGAACACTGAAGCTTTCTTT.

V is TRBV13 and J is TRBJ2-1; 12 bases map to TRBD2. The CDR3 is 13 residues long. Germline V gene lookup returns CDR1 PRHDT and CDR2 FYEKMQ (reference sequence). V dropped 5 bases and J dropped 14; count of bases not matched to a gene: 7. CDR3 DNA: TGTGCCAGCAGCCTGGGACTAGCGGGCGGCAAGTTCTTC. Amino acid sequence: CASSLGLAGGKFF.

The CDR3 sequence is CASSRGRSTEAFF. For the CDR3, the DNA is TGTGCCAGCAGTAGGGGGCGAAGCACTGAAGCTTTCTTT. This rearrangement joins TRBV6-5 to TRBJ1-1; 7 bases line up with TRBD1. Trimming cost V 5 bases and J 4 bases; bases outside gene matches: 4. CDR1 and CDR2 from the germline V gene are MNHEY and SVGAGI. This CDR3 has 13 amino acids.

The gene calls are TRBV9 and TRBJ1-1, with 9 bases identical to TRBD1. The CDR3 is made up of 19 amino acids. Trimming at V came to 3 bases and at J to 0 bases, leaving 15 bases not matched to a gene. Germline values: CDR1 SGDLS, CDR2 YYNGEE. Here the CDR3 DNA reads TGTGCCAGCAGCGGCGGGACAGGGATGCCCGGTGGTGTGAACACTGAAGCTTTCTTT. Encoded protein: CASSGGTGMPGGVNTEAFF.

This sequence joins TRBV3-1 (or the pseudogene TRBV3-2) and TRBJ1-1, with unresolved D. Per the germline V gene, CDR1 is LGHDT and CDR2 is YNNKEL (reference sequence). V dropped 2 bases and J dropped 0 bases, with 4 bases sitting between them. This CDR3 region has 13 residues. The CDR3 DNA follows: TGTGCCAGCAGCCAACAGCTGAACACTGAAGCTTTCTTT. Its protein product is CASSQQLNTEAFF.

The chain recombines TRBV28 with TRBJ1-2, with D unclear. Germline CDR1 reads MDHEN; CDR2 reads SYDVKM. CDR3 length equals 11 residues. V was trimmed by 7 bases and J by 4 bases, leaving 7 bases between them. The CDR3 region has the DNA TGTGCCAGCAAAGAGGGCTATGGCTACACCTTC. Its protein is CASKEGYGYTF.

CDR3 bases: TGCGCCAGCAGCGGGGGGGCAGCGGGAGGCTCCTACAATGAGCAGTTCTTC. The encoded protein is CASSGGAAGGSYNEQFF. The chain joins TRBV4-1 to TRBJ2-1, with TRBD2 matching 9 bases. CDR1 MGHRA and CDR2 YSYEKL come from the germline V gene. The trim removed 5 bases at V and 0 bases at J, leaving 8 bases unmatched. CDR3 length equals 17 residues.

This clone was found a few times. This chain uses TRBV19 with TRBJ1-1; D is undetermined. Germline loops: CDR1 LNHDA, CDR2 SQIVND (reference sequence). Trimming took off 3 bases at V and 3 bases at J, with 8 bases between the two ends. The CDR3 has 13 residues. The CDR3 reads CASSMGFHTEAFF. The CDR3 DNA reads TGTGCCAGTAGTATGGGCTTTCACACTGAAGCTTTCTTT.

J is TRBJ2-2 and V is TRBV9, with D perhaps TRBD2 (6 bases). Germline loops: CDR1 SGDLS, CDR2 YYNGEE. Trimming stripped 0 bases from V and 1 base from J, with 13 bases between. This CDR3 contains 17 residues. The CDR3: CASSVGGRRGNTGELFF. DNA for the CDR3: TGTGCCAGCAGCGTAGGGGGCAGGCGGGGGAACACCGGGGAGCTGTTTTTT.

This clone occurred once. J is TRBJ1-5 and V is TRBV6-2 or TRBV6-3, with 7 bases matching TRBD1. This CDR3 is built from 14 residues. CDR1 MNHEY and CDR2 SVGEGT come from the germline V gene. The V and J ends lost 5 bases and 1 base, in that order; junction bases with no gene match: 2. The chain's CDR3 is CASSRDRSNQPQHF. DNA of the CDR3: TGTGCCAGCAGTCGGGACAGAAGCAATCAGCCCCAGCATTTT.

This clone was seen a handful of times. This chain links TRBV27 with TRBJ1-6; 8 bases are shared with TRBD1. V lost 2 bases, J lost 9 bases, and 6 bases stayed unmatched. The germline CDR1 and CDR2 sequences are MNHEY and SMNVEV (reference sequence). CDR3 length: 15 residues. The CDR3 sequence is CASSLRTGWTSPLHF. The CDR3 nucleotides are TGTGCCAGCAGTTTAAGGACAGGGTGGACTTCACCCCTCCACTTT.

The chain has TRBV3-1 (or the pseudogene TRBV3-2) and TRBJ2-2; a weak D match, TRBD1 (6 bases). Trimming pared 4 bases from V and 6 bases from J, leaving 12 bases between. The germline gives CDR1 LGHDT, CDR2 YNNKEL (reference sequence). The CDR3 totals 14 residues. The CDR3 protein is CASSLNPGAGELFF. The CDR3 bases are TGTGCCAGCAGCCTAAATCCAGGGGCCGGGGAGCTGTTTTTT.

The gene calls are TRBV7-8 and TRBJ1-5; D unclear. CDR1 SGHVS and CDR2 FQNEAQ come from the germline V gene. The CDR3 length is 15 residues. Trimming stripped 0 bases from V and 4 bases from J, with 10 bases between. CDR3 protein: CASSLAPIRNQPQHF. In nucleotides, the CDR3 is TGTGCCAGCAGCTTAGCGCCGATTAGGAATCAGCCCCAGCATTTT.

The rearrangement links TRBV30 to TRBJ2-1; weak D call: TRBD2 (6 bases). Looked up from germline, CDR1 is GTSNPN and CDR2 is SVGIG (reference sequence). Trimming took 0 bases from V and 3 from J, leaving 9 bases between them. The CDR3 is made up of 14 amino acids. The CDR3, as DNA: TGTGCCTGGAGTGTTAGCGGAATCTACAATGAGCAGTTCTTC. It yields the protein CAWSVSGIYNEQFF.